The 4 T cell receptor beta chains listed next were all sequenced from one sample in a study of blood T cell repertoires in COVID-19. Measured with immunoSEQ multiplex PCR; TCRdb has only the in-frame clones, and not every one. The sample includes tens of thousands of clones, around 85% of them seen just once. Input material: peripheral blood. The receptors derive from a woman older than 75 with acute or convalescent COVID-19.

The V and J genes are TRBV28 and TRBJ1-1; possibly TRBD1 for D (6 bases). This CDR3 spans 14 amino acids. CDR1 and CDR2 (germline): MDHEN, SYDVKM. Trimming pared 4 bases from V and 5 bases from J, leaving 14 bases between. The CDR3 coding sequence is TGTGCCAGCAGTTCCTTTGTCAGGGGAACTGAAGCTTTCTTT. This translates into CASSSFVRGTEAFF.

The rearrangement joins TRBV4-3 to TRBJ2-1, with a tentative D call TRBD2 (6 bases). Germline CDR1 LGHNA, CDR2 YSLEER. V was pared by 2 bases and J by 9 bases, with 14 bases between. This CDR3 is built from 14 residues. The CDR3 sequence: CASSQRWGVVEQFF. In DNA form, the CDR3 reads TGCGCCAGCAGCCAAAGATGGGGGGTGGTTGAGCAGTTCTTC.

This chain joins TRBV2 and TRBJ1-1; D may be TRBD1 (5 bases). From germline, CDR1 is SNHLY and CDR2 FYNNEI. CDR3 size: 14 residues. V lost 5 bases, J lost 1 base, and 11 bases lay in between. The CDR3, as DNA: TGTGCCAGCAGTCCAACGACAGCGAACACTGAAGCTTTCTTT. Its protein product is CASSPTTANTEAFF. Full variable domain (rest looked up from reference TRBV2 and TRBJ1-1): EPEVTQTPSHQVTQMGQEVILRCVPISNHLYFYWYRQILGQKVEFLVSFYNNEISEKSEIFDDQFSVERPDGSNFTLKIRSTKLEDSAMYFCASSPTTANTEAFFGQGTRLTVV.

The rearrangement uses TRBV7-9 and TRBJ2-2, with 14 bases matching TRBD2. Germline V gives CDR1 SEHNR, CDR2 FQNEAQ (reference sequence). V shed 4 bases and J 6 bases; nucleotides not matched to a gene: 4. The length of the CDR3 is 16 residues. The CDR3 reads CASSYSTSGRAGELFF. CDR3 DNA sequence: TGTGCCAGCAGCTACTCGACTAGCGGGAGGGCCGGGGAGCTGTTTTTT.